This T cell receptor (beta chain) was sequenced during a study of beta chain features in type 1 diabetes. Expressed TCRB transcripts were sequenced because the entire RNA isolate underwent reverse transcription. Assay used: immunoSEQ multiplex PCR; TCRdb lists only in-frame clones, some missing. The repertoire holds about 400,000 clones, with around an eighth as singletons. This clone has just a few counts. It was one heparinised blood draw, averaging about 110 mL, that each donor gave. This TCR came from a young man in good health. Sequenced material: naive CD4+ T cells from blood.

The CDR3 protein is CASSLATVNEKLFF. The CDR3 coding sequence is TGCGCCAGCAGCTTGGCCACAGTGAATGAAAAACTGTTTTTT. The genes are TRBV5-1 and TRBJ1-4, with D unresolved. Germline V lookup: CDR1 SGHRS, CDR2 YFSETQ. Trimming removed 0 bases at V and 5 bases at J, with 8 bases between. This CDR3 region has 14 residues.